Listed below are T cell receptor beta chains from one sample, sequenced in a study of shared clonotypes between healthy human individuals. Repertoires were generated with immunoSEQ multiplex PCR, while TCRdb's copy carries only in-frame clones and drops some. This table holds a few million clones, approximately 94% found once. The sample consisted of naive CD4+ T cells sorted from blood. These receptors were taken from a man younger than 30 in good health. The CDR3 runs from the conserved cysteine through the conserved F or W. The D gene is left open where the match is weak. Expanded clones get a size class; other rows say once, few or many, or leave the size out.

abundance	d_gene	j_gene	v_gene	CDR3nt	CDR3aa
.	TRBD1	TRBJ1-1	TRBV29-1	TGCAGCGCCAGACAGGGGAACACTGAAGCTTTCTTT	CSARQGNTEAFF
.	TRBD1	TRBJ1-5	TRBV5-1	TGCGCCAGCAGCCGTGACAGGGGGGGGCAGCCCCAGCATTTT	CASSRDRGGQPQHF
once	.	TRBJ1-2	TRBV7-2	TGTGCCAGCAGCTTTTTATCGAGCTATGGCTACACCTTC	CASSFLSSYGYTF
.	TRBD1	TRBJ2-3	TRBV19	TGTGCCAGTAGTCCGACCGGGACAGGGGGAGATACGCAGTATTTT	CASSPTGTGGDTQYF
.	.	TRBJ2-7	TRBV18	TGTGCCAGCTCACCACCGAGGGCAGGGTCTATACGGGAGCAGTACTTC	CASSPPRAGSIREQYF
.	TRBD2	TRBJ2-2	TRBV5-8	TGTGCCAGCCGAAGGGCTAGCGGGAGAGCGAACACCGGGGAGCTGTTTTTT	CASRRASGRANTGELFF
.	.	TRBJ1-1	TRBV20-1	TGCAGTGCCCCCGAGAACACTGAAGCTTTCTTT	CSAPENTEAFF
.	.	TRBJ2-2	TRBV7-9	TGTGCCAGCAGCAACTCCGGGACCCTCAACACCGGGGAGCTGTTTTTT	CASSNSGTLNTGELFF
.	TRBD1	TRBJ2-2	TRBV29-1	TGCAGCGCTTCCACTAGACGACAGGGGGCATACACCGGGGAGCTGTTTTTT	CSASTRRQGAYTGELFF
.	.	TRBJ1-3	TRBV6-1	TGTGCCAGCAGTGAAGCCACAACTGGGAGAGGAAACACCATATATTTT	CASSEATTGRGNTIYF
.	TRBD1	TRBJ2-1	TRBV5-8	TGTGCCAGCAGCCTACCTCCGGGACAGAAAATTTACAATGAGCAGTTCTTC	CASSLPPGQKIYNEQFF
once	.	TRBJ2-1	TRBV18	TGTGCCAGCTCACCCCCCGGCGAAGGTGAGCAGTTCTTC	CASSPPGEGEQFF
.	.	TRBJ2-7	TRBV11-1	TGTGCCAGCAGCCCAAACCCGGGACAATCCTACGAGCAGTACTTC	CASSPNPGQSYEQYF
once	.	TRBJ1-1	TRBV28	TGTGCCAGCAGTTTGCTGGACACTGAAGCTTTCTTT	CASSLLDTEAFF
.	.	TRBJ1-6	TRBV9	TGTGCCAGCAGCGTAGGGGACATGAGCTCCTATAATTCACCCCTCCACTTT	CASSVGDMSSYNSPLHF
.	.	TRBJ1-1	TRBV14	TGTGCCAGCAGCCATCCGGGGAACACTGAAGCTTTCTTT	CASSHPGNTEAFF
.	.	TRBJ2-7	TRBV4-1	TGCGCCAGCAGCCAAGATAGCGACAGTAAGCAGTACTTC	CASSQDSDSKQYF
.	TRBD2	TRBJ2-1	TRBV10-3	TGTGCCATCAGTGCGACTAGCGGGGGATCCAATGAGCAGTTCTTC	CAISATSGGSNEQFF
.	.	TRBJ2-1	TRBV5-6	TGTGCCAGCAGCTGGGACGATGAGCAGTTCTTC	CASSWDDEQFF
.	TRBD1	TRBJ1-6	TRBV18	TGTGCCAGCTCAGCTGGACAGGGCGGTCATTCACCCCTCCACTTT	CASSAGQGGHSPLHF
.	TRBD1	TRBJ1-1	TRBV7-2	TGTGCCAGCAGCCTAAGGACAGGGCTGGATGAAGCTTTCTTT	CASSLRTGLDEAFF